This TCR beta chain appears in the sequencing data of a study of OX40 agonist ivuxolimab in advanced cancers. Looking at the study overall: The drug used for patients, ivuxolimab, was an agonistic anti-OX40 (CD134) antibody. It was permissible to have had prior anti-PD-1, anti-PD-L1 or anti-CTLA-4 therapy, and approximately 38% had some.

Losses at the gene ends were 4 bases for V and 2 bases for J; bases not matched to a gene: 7. CDR1 is MDHEN, CDR2 SYDVKM, per germline. The length of the CDR3 is 15 residues. Whole-study findings and limits: Low clonal expansion, among the lowest seen, marked partial responders at 0.1-3.0 mg/kg. In the 0.1 to 3.0 mg/kg range, CD4+ and CD8+ blood T cells had expanded clonally by week 6.

Data came from immunoSEQ multiplex PCR; TCRdb stores just in-frame clones and leaves some out. The sample includes some 110,000 clones, 90% of them seen just once. With regard to this clone: The antigen is undetermined.

The genes are TRBV28 and TRBJ2-7, with 8 bases fitting TRBD2. The receptor comes from an adult with an advanced solid tumor such as melanoma, head and neck, liver or kidney cancer. This sample comprised CD4+ or CD8+ T cells sorted from blood, obtained in a trial of the OX40 agonist ivuxolimab. The CDR3 loop reads CASSSPGGAPYEQYF. The DNA of the CDR3 is TGTGCCAGCAGTTCCCCCGGGGGGGCCCCCTACGAGCAGTACTTC.